This entry lists 18 T cell receptor beta chains sequenced from one sample in a study of CD8 T cells in ankylosing spondylitis. Each CDR3 protein is one row after TCRdb ran MiXCR on the 5' RACE reads. The data contain over 130,000 distinct CDR3 sequences, more than 40% of them singletons. The sequencing sample was made of synovial fluid, either unsorted or a sorted T cell fraction (not recorded which). These TCRs come from a male donor with ankylosing spondylitis.

This sequence joins TRBV28 and TRBJ1-6, with D hard to call. Germline V lookup: CDR1 MDHEN, CDR2 SYDVKM. Trimming left V 3 bases short and J 7 bases short, with 10 bases between. This CDR3 region has 14 residues. The CDR3 reads CASSFPGLNSPLHF. The DNA for the CDR3 is TGTGCCAGCAGTTTTCCTGGATTAAATTCACCCCTCCACTTT.

The chain couples TRBV9 to TRBJ1-2; a weak D match, TRBD1 (5 bases). V dropped 4 bases and J dropped 0 bases, with 16 bases sitting between them. Germline V gives CDR1 SGDLS, CDR2 YYNGEE. The CDR3 is 16 residues long. The CDR3, as DNA: TGTGCCAGCAGCCCCGGAGGCAGGGCCTCTAACTATGGCTACACCTTC. Translating it yields CASSPGGRASNYGYTF. The variable domain in full, with the rest retrieved from reference TRBV9 and TRBJ1-2, is DSGVTQTPKHLITATGQRVTLRCSPRSGDLSVYWYQQSLDQGLQFLIQYYNGEERAKGNILERFSAQQFPDLHSELNLSSLELGDSALYFCASSPGGRASNYGYTFGSGTRLTVV.

V and J are TRBV29-1 and TRBJ2-7; either TRBD1 or TRBD2 may fit D (6 bases each). The V end lost 2 bases, the J end lost 4 bases, and 18 bases lay between the germline ends. The CDR3 has 15 amino acids. In germline, CDR1 is SQVTM, CDR2 ANQGSEA. The CDR3 nucleotides are TGCAGCGTTGAAATCCGGGGCAGGGGAGGTTACGAGCAGTACTTC. Translated, it gives CSVEIRGRGGYEQYF.

This clonotype was detected many times. V is TRBV13 and J is TRBJ1-1, with a possible D match to TRBD1 (6 bases). The CDR3 is 16 residues long. The germline V gene encodes CDR1 PRHDT and CDR2 FYEKMQ (reference sequence). Trimming cost V 5 bases and J 0 bases, with 16 bases left between them. The CDR3 nucleotides are TGTGCCAGCAGCCTCAGGGGATCGGGTTTGAACACTGAAGCTTTCTTT. The encoded protein is CASSLRGSGLNTEAFF.

This sequence joins TRBV5-1 and TRBJ1-6; D gene uncertain. CDR3 length: 15 residues. Looked up from germline, CDR1 is SGHRS and CDR2 is YFSETQ. The V end lost 4 bases, the J end lost 6 bases, and 14 bases lay between the germline ends. Written as DNA, the CDR3 is TGCGCCAGCAGCCCCGGGCTGTCAGTTAATTCACCCCTCCACTTT. It codes for CASSPGLSVNSPLHF.

This chain connects TRBV12-3 or TRBV12-4 to TRBJ2-1; 8 bases line up with TRBD1. CDR3 length: 11 amino acids. V trimming: 7 bases; J trimming: 12 bases; junction bases outside the gene matches: 5. CDR3 region: CASTMTGVQFF. CDR3 bases: TGTGCCAGCACCATGACAGGGGTGCAGTTCTTC.

The V gene is TRBV7-3, the J gene TRBJ2-3, with D possibly being TRBD2 (6 bases). V shed 2 bases and J shed 1 base, with 13 bases lying between them. Germline CDR1 and CDR2: SGHTA and FQGTGA. CDR3 length: 16 residues. The CDR3 reads CASSLLGGTRTDTQYF. CDR3 DNA: TGTGCCAGCAGCTTACTAGGCGGGACCCGCACAGATACGCAGTATTTT. The variable domain in full, with the rest retrieved from reference TRBV7-3 and TRBJ2-3, is GAGVSQTPSNKVTEKGKYVELRCDPISGHTALYWYRQSLGQGPEFLIYFQGTGAADDSGLPNDRFFAVRPEGSVSTLKIQRTERGDSAVYLCASSLLGGTRTDTQYFGPGTRLTVL.

The genes are TRBV4-2 and TRBJ2-1; 8 nucleotides line up with TRBD2. The germline V gene encodes CDR1 LGHNA and CDR2 YNFKEQ. The CDR3 is 15 amino acids. Trimming at V came to 3 bases and at J to 9 bases, leaving 10 bases not matched to a gene. The CDR3 loop is CASSQASGGQGEQFF. The CDR3 DNA is TGTGCCAGCAGCCAGGCCTCGGGGGGGCAAGGTGAGCAGTTCTTC.

This clonotype was observed a few times. At one of its ends the junction is not consistent with the germline gene, which may arise from a read error. The chain uses TRBV28 and TRBJ1-2; possibly TRBD1 for D (5 bases). From germline, CDR1 is MDHEN and CDR2 SYDVKM. The CDR3 length is 14 residues. The CDR3 nucleotides are TGTGCCAGCAGTTTAAGGGGACGGTACCTAGGCTACACTTTC. Residues: CASSLRGRYLGYTF.

This clonotype has just a few counts. The chain uses TRBV25-1 and TRBJ1-2, with D hard to call. The CDR3 covers 13 residues. Germline assignment: CDR1 MGHDK and CDR2 SYGVNS. V lost 6 bases to trimming and J lost 6 bases, with 14 bases between them. This CDR3 is CASSTRWRDGYTF. The DNA for the CDR3 is TGTGCCAGCAGCACTCGGTGGAGGGATGGCTACACCTTC.

V usage is TRBV28 and J usage is TRBJ2-1, with TRBD2 matching over 12 bases. This CDR3 comprises 16 residues. Germline V gene lookup returns CDR1 MDHEN and CDR2 SYDVKM. Losses at the gene ends were 5 bases for V and 4 bases for J; bases not matched to a gene: 6. In DNA form, the CDR3 reads TGTGCCAGCAGTCCCAACGGACTAGCGGGGTACAATGAGCAGTTCTTC. It codes for CASSPNGLAGYNEQFF.

This sequence joins TRBV7-9 and TRBJ2-5; D is unclear. V was shortened by 4 bases and J by 0 bases, with 9 bases between the two germline ends. The CDR3 is 14 residues long. Germline CDR1 reads SEHNR; CDR2 reads FQNEAQ (reference sequence). The CDR3 is CASSSSTHQETQYF. In DNA form, the CDR3 reads TGTGCCAGCAGCTCGTCAACGCACCAAGAGACCCAGTACTTC.

This rearrangement joins TRBV5-1 to TRBJ2-3; the D gene could be TRBD1 or TRBD2 (5 bases each). The V gene's germline CDR1 is SGHRS and CDR2 YFSETQ. V was shortened by 2 bases and J by 8 bases, with 15 bases between the two germline ends. CDR3 length: 14 residues. CDR3 nucleotides: TGCGCCAGCAGCTTCGGACGGGCGAGGGGTACGCAGTATTTT. This codes for CASSFGRARGTQYF.

This clonotype was seen a handful of times. V is TRBV6-1 and J is TRBJ1-4, with TRBD1 as a possible D gene (5 bases). The germline V gene has CDR1 MNHNS and CDR2 SASEGT. There are 17 residues in the CDR3. V was cut by 2 bases and J by 5 bases, with 18 bases left in between. The CDR3 reads CASSEILGTLRNEKLFF. CDR3 DNA sequence: TGTGCCAGCAGTGAAATCCTCGGGACCCTTCGGAATGAAAAACTGTTTTTT.

This sequence joins TRBV9 and TRBJ1-1; D remains ambiguous. V gave up 0 bases and J gave up 11 bases, with 17 bases separating them. Per germline, CDR1 SGDLS and CDR2 YYNGEE. The CDR3 totals 14 residues. The CDR3 DNA is TGTGCCAGCAGCGTAGGAGCTCAACCTGTGGAGGCTTTCTTT. As protein: CASSVGAQPVEAFF. Combining the CDR3 with reference TRBV9 and TRBJ1-1 gives the whole variable domain DSGVTQTPKHLITATGQRVTLRCSPRSGDLSVYWYQQSLDQGLQFLIQYYNGEERAKGNILERFSAQQFPDLHSELNLSSLELGDSALYFCASSVGAQPVEAFFGQGTRLTVV.

The chain carries TRBV11-1 and TRBJ1-1, with unresolved D. The CDR3 consists of 13 residues. V lost 5 bases to trimming and J lost 5 bases, with 12 bases between them. The germline gives CDR1 SGHAT, CDR2 FQDESV (reference sequence). The CDR3 DNA sequence: TGTGCCAGCAGCATTACAACGGGGACTGAAGCTTTCTTT. It encodes CASSITTGTEAFF.

This clonotype has more than one count but fewer than ten. J is TRBJ2-5 and V is TRBV27; the D call may be TRBD1 or TRBD2 (5 bases each). This CDR3 contains 14 residues. The V and J ends lost 3 bases and 3 bases respectively, with 11 bases between them. Germline loops: CDR1 MNHEY, CDR2 SMNVEV (reference sequence). CDR3 sequence (DNA): TGTGCCAGCAGTTTCCTCGGGACCGAAGAGACCCAGTACTTC. Translated, it gives CASSFLGTEETQYF.

The chain is built from TRBV6-4 and TRBJ2-2; 8 bases agree with TRBD2. CDR1 is MRHNA and CDR2 is SNTAGT in the germline V gene. V lost 4 bases and J lost 3; bases outside the gene matches: 4. The CDR3 is 15 amino acids. The CDR3 loop is CASSAGAGDTGELFF. The CDR3 nucleotides read TGTGCCAGCAGTGCGGGAGCGGGGGACACCGGGGAGCTGTTTTTT.